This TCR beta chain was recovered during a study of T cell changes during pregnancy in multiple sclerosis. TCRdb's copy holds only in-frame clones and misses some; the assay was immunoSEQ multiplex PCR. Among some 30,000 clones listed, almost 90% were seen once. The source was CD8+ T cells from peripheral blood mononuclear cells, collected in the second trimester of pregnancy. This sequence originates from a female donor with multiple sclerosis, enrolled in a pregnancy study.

CDR3 bases: TGTGCCAGCAGCTACTACCTGACAGGGTTAATAGGCTACACCTTC. It translates to CASSYYLTGLIGYTF. This chain links TRBV7-2 with TRBJ1-2, with TRBD1 identical over 7 bases. Per the germline V gene, CDR1 is SGHTA and CDR2 is FQGNSA. With 4 bases clipped from V and 8 bases from J, the junction kept 13 bases outside the gene matches. CDR3 length: 15 amino acids.